By share, the clone carrying this T cell receptor beta chain counts as medium-sized. The record originates from a study of intratumoral heterogeneity in liver cancer. Sequencing used immunoSEQ multiplex PCR; TCRdb keeps in-frame clones, though not all of them. Of some 3,600 clones in the sample, about 47% were seen once. Trimming at V came to 2 bases and at J to 3 bases, leaving 3 bases not matched to a gene. Germline CDR1 is MNHEY and CDR2 is SMNVEV (reference sequence). There are 14 residues in the CDR3. Tumour samples came from separate, distinct regions of the hepatocellular carcinoma nodule. This receptor was obtained from a man aged 65 to 79 with hepatocellular carcinoma. Sequencing was performed on tumor tissue, taken before any cancer treatment. V is TRBV27 and J is TRBJ2-7; the match to TRBD1 covers 8 bases. CDR3 amino acids: CASSLQGANYEQYF. CDR3 sequence (DNA): TGTGCCAGCAGTTTACAGGGGGCCAACTACGAGCAGTACTTC.